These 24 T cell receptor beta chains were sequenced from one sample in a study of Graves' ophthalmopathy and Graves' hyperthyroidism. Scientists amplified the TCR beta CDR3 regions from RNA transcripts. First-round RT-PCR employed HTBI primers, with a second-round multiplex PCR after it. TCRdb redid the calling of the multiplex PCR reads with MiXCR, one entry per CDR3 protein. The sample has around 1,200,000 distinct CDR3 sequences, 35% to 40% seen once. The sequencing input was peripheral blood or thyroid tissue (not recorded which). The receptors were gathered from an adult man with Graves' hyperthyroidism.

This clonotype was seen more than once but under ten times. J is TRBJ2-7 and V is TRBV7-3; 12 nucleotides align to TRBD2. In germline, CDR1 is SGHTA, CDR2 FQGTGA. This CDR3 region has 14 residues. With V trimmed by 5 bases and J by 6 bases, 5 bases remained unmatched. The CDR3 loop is CASSPSGRAAEQYF. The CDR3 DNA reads TGTGCCAGCAGCCCTAGCGGGAGGGCTGCCGAGCAGTACTTC.

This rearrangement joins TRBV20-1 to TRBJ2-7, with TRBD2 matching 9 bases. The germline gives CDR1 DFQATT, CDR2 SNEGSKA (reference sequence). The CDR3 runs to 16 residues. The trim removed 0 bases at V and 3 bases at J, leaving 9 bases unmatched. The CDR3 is CSARDASSGMIYEQYF. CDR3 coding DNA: TGCAGTGCTAGAGACGCGTCTAGCGGGATGATCTACGAGCAGTACTTC.

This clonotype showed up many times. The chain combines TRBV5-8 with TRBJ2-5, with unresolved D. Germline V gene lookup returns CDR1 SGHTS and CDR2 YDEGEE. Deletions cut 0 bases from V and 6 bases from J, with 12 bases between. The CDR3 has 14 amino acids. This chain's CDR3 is CASSLDWPRKTQYF. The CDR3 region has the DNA TGTGCCAGCAGCTTGGACTGGCCGAGGAAGACCCAGTACTTC.

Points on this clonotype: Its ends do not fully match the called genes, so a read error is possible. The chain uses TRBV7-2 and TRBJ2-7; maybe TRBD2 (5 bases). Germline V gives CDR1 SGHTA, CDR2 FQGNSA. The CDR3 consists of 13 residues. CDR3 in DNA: TGTGCCAGCAGCTTTACAAACCGGGGAGAGCGGTACTTC. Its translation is CASSFTNRGERYF.

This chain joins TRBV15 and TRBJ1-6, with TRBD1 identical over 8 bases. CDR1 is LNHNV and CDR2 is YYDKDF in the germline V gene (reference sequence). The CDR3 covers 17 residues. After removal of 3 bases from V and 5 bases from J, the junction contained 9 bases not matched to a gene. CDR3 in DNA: TGTGCCACCAGCAGTCGGGACAGGCCGGCCAATAATTCACCCCTCCACTTT. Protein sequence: CATSSRDRPANNSPLHF.

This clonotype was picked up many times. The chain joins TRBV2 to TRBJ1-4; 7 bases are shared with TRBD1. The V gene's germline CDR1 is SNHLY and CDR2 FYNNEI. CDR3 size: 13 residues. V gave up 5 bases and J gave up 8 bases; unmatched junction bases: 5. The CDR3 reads CASSYNRGEKLFF. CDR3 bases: TGTGCCAGCAGTTACAACAGGGGCGAAAAACTGTTTTTT.

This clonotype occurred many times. The CDR3 here is CASSTSITATEQYF. The CDR3 nucleotides read TGTGCCAGCAGTACATCAATAACGGCTACGGAGCAGTACTTC. The J gene is TRBJ2-7, the V gene TRBV2; D gene unclear. Germline V CDR1 and CDR2: SNHLY, FYNNEI. Trimming removed 5 bases from V and 7 bases from J, with 18 bases in between. The CDR3 runs to 14 residues.

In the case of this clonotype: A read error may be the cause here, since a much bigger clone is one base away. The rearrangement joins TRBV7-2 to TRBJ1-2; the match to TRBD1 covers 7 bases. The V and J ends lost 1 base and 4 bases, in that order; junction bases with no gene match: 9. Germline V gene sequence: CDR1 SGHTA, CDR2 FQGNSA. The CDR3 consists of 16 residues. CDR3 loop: CASSLDGQDLPYGYTF. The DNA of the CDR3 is TGTGCCAGCAGCTTAGACGGACAGGACCTTCCCTATGGCTACACCTTC. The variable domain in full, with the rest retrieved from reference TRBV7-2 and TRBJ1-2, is GAGVSQSPSNKVTEKGKDVELRCDPISGHTALYWYRQSLGQGLEFLIYFQGNSAPDKSGLPSDRFSAERTGGSVSTLTIQRTQQEDSAVYLCASSLDGQDLPYGYTFGSGTRLTVV.

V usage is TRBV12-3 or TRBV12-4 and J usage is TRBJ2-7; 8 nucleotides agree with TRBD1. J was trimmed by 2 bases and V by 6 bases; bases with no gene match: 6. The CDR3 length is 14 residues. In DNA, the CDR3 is TGTGCCAGCAGAGAACCGGGACAGGCCTACGAGCAGTACTTC. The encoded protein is CASREPGQAYEQYF.

CDR3 sequence reads: CAPSGHLNTEAFF. Here the CDR3 DNA reads TGTGCCCCAAGTGGACATTTGAACACTGAAGCTTTCTTT. This chain connects TRBV2 to TRBJ1-1; maybe TRBD1 (5 bases). The CDR3 has 13 amino acids. Germline V gene sequence: CDR1 SNHLY, CDR2 FYNNEI. V lost 11 bases to trimming and J lost 0 bases, with 13 bases between them.

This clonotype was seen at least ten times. DNA for the CDR3: TGCGCCAGCAGCCAATCGGGACAGTTTAACACTGAAGCTTTCTTT. Its protein product is CASSQSGQFNTEAFF. The rearrangement links TRBV4-1 to TRBJ1-1, with 7 bases lining up with TRBD1. Germline V gene data show CDR1 as MGHRA and CDR2 as YSYEKL. Trimming took 2 bases from V and 2 from J; bases not matched to a gene: 5. This CDR3 is 15 amino acids long.

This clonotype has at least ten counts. The CDR3 nucleotides read TGTGCCAGCAGTGAAGGGGAGTTTGTGACCCAGTACTTC. It encodes CASSEGEFVTQYF. This chain uses TRBV2 with TRBJ2-5, with D perhaps matching TRBD2 (5 bases). The germline V gene encodes CDR1 SNHLY and CDR2 FYNNEI. Trimming took 1 base from V and 7 from J, leaving 10 bases between them. This CDR3 contains 13 residues.

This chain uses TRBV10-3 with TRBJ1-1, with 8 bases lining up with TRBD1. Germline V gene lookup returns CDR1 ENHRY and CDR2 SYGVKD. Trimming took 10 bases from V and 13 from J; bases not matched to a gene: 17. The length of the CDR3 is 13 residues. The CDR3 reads CASSAALDRESFF. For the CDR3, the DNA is TGTGCCAGCTCCGCAGCCTTGGACAGGGAAAGTTTCTTT.

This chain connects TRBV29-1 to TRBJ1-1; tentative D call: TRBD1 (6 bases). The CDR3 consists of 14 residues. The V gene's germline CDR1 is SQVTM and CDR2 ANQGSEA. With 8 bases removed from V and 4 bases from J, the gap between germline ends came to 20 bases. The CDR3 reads CSFPQGTPSTEAFF. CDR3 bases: TGCAGCTTTCCCCAGGGGACGCCAAGCACTGAAGCTTTCTTT.

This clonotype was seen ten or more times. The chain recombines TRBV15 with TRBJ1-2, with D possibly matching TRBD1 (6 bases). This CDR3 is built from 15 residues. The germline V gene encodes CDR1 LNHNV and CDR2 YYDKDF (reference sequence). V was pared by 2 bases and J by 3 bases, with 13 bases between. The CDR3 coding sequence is TGTGCCACCAGCAGACCGCCGGACAGCTACTATGGCTACACCTTC. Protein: CATSRPPDSYYGYTF.

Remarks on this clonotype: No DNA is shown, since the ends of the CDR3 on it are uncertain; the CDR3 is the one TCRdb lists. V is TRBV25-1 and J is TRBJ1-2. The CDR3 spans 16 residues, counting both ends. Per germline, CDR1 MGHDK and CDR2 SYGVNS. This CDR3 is CACSARGGERSYGYTF.

The CDR3 DNA reads as TGTGCCAGCAGCTTAGCTGCGGGACAGAACCAAGAGACCCAGTACTTC. Translated: CASSLAAGQNQETQYF. The rearrangement links TRBV7-2 to TRBJ2-5; the D gene is possibly TRBD1 (7 bases). Germline assignment: CDR1 SGHTA and CDR2 FQGNSA. CDR3 size: 16 residues. Trimming cost V 0 bases and J 0 bases, with 11 bases left between them.

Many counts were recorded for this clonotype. The chain's CDR3 is CASSLGTSGTGEQYF. The CDR3 DNA sequence: TGTGCCAGCAGCCTCGGGACTAGCGGGACGGGCGAGCAGTACTTC. The gene calls are TRBV13 and TRBJ2-7, with 13 bases identical to TRBD2. Germline assignment: CDR1 PRHDT and CDR2 FYEKMQ (reference sequence). V shed 5 bases, J shed 6 bases, and the junction held 7 bases outside the gene matches. There are 15 residues in the CDR3.

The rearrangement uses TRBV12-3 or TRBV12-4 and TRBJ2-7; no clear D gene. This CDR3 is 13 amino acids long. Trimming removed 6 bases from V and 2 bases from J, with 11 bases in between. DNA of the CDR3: TGTGCCAGCAGCCCTATCGACCCCTACGAGCAGTACTTC. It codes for CASSPIDPYEQYF.

The CDR3: CATSDYGNTGELFF. DNA for the CDR3: TGTGCCACCAGTGATTACGGGAACACCGGGGAGCTGTTTTTT. The rearrangement uses TRBV24-1 and TRBJ2-2; D ambiguous. The CDR3 has 14 amino acids. V lost 2 bases to trimming and J lost 1 base, with 4 bases between them. Per germline, CDR1 KGHDR and CDR2 SFDVKD.

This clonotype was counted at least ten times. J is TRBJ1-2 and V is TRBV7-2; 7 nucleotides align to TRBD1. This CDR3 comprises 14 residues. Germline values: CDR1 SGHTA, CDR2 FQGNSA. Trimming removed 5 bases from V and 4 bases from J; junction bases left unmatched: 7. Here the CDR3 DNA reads TGTGCCAGCAGCAAAGGGGGCAGGGTCTATGGCTACACCTTC. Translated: CASSKGGRVYGYTF. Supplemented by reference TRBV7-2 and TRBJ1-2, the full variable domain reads GAGVSQSPSNKVTEKGKDVELRCDPISGHTALYWYRQSLGQGLEFLIYFQGNSAPDKSGLPSDRFSAERTGGSVSTLTIQRTQQEDSAVYLCASSKGGRVYGYTFGSGTRLTVV.

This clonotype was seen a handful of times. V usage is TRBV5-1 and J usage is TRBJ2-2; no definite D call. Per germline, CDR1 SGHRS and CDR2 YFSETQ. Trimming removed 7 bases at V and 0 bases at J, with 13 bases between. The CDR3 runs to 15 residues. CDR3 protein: CASSVRDSNTGELFF. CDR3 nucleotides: TGCGCCAGCTCGGTTAGGGATTCGAACACCGGGGAGCTGTTTTTT. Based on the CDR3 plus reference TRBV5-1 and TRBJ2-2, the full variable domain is KAGVTQTPRYLIKTRGQQVTLSCSPISGHRSVSWYQQTPGQGLQFLFEYFSETQRNKGNFPGRFSGRQFSNSRSEMNVSTLELGDSALYLCASSVRDSNTGELFFGEGSRLTVL.

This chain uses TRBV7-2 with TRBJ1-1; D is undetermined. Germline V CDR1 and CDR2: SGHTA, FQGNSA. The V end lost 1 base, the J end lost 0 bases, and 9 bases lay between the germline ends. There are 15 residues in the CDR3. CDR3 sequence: CASSLVYGMNTEAFF. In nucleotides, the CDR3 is TGTGCCAGCAGCTTAGTGTACGGAATGAACACTGAAGCTTTCTTT.

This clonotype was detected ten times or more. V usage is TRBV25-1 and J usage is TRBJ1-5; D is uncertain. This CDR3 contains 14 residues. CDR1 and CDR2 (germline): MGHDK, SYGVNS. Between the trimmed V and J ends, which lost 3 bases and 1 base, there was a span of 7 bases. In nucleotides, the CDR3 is TGTGCCAGCAGTGAGATAGGGAGCAATCAGCCCCAGCATTTT. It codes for CASSEIGSNQPQHF. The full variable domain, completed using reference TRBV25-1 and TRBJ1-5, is EADIYQTPRYLVIGTGKKITLECSQTMGHDKMYWYQQDPGMELHLIHYSYGVNSTEKGDLSSESTVSRIRTEHFPLTLESARPSHTSQYLCASSEIGSNQPQHFGDGTRLSIL.